This TCR beta chain was sequenced for a study of T cells in localized non-small cell lung cancer. Points from the study as a whole: Tumor trailed uninvolved adjacent lung in T cell clonality, which peaked there.

This clone was detected once. Its antigen is not known. Sequencing was performed with immunoSEQ multiplex PCR; in TCRdb, only in-frame clones are kept and a portion is missing. The sample records about 74,000 clones, approximately 84% being singletons. Between the trimmed V and J ends, which lost 5 bases and 4 bases, there was a span of 21 bases. CDR3 size: 18 residues. CDR1 and CDR2 from the germline V gene are SSHAT and FNYEAQ (reference sequence). This sequence was found in a female donor older than 55 with stage I lung adenocarcinoma. Material: peripheral blood, obtained before any cancer treatment. The chain combines TRBV7-7 with TRBJ2-6, with D perhaps TRBD2 (6 bases). The CDR3 DNA follows: TGTGCCAGCAGCCGAACCGCGGGACCTCGGCCGGGGGCCAACGTCCTGACTTTC. Amino acid sequence: CASSRTAGPRPGANVLTF. Based on the CDR3 plus reference TRBV7-7 and TRBJ2-6, the full variable domain is GAGVSQSPRYKVTKRGQDVTLRCDPISSHATLYWYQQALGQGPEFLTYFNYEAQPDKSGLPSDRFSAERPEGSISTLTIQRTEQRDSAMYRCASSRTAGPRPGANVLTFGAGSRLTVL.